What follows is one T cell receptor beta chain and its context. As handled by the study authors: Reference gene primer amplification yielded estimated nucleated cell counts. The table came from immunoSEQ multiplex PCR; TCRdb's copy has only in-frame clones and leaves some out. The V and J calls and clone size come from that table; D and trimming were worked out from the DNA. The sample has 150,000 to 200,000 clones, over 75% seen once. This CDR3 contains 15 residues. Germline CDR1 is MNHEY and CDR2 is SVGAGI. Trimming removed 7 bases from V and 1 base from J; junction bases left unmatched: 5. The data stem from a study of blood T cell repertoires in COVID-19. Turning to the study itself: COVID-19 samples, acute and convalescent, were from the United States, Italy and Spain. In each case, the material was cDNA or gDNA derived from T cells, B-cell-depleted T cells, or PBMCs.

This clonotype originated in a woman between 70 and 85 years old with acute or convalescent COVID-19. The sequencing input was peripheral blood. The chain employs TRBV6-5 and TRBJ2-2, with 8 bases fitting TRBD1. For the CDR3, the DNA is TGTGCCAGCACCTCCGGGACAGGGAACACCGGGGAGCTGTTTTTT. Its translation is CASTSGTGNTGELFF.